The T cell receptor (beta chain) under discussion was sequenced for a study of OX40 agonist ivuxolimab in advanced cancers. The germline CDR1 and CDR2 sequences are SGHNT and YYREEE (reference sequence). The CDR3 has 11 residues. V was shortened by 3 bases and J by 6 bases, with 4 bases between the two germline ends. Sequencing was performed with immunoSEQ multiplex PCR; in TCRdb, only in-frame clones are kept and a portion is missing. The table records about 53,000 clones, about four fifths of them present only once. The input for sequencing was CD4+ or CD8+ T cells sorted from blood, taken in a trial of the OX40 agonist ivuxolimab. J is TRBJ1-5 and V is TRBV5-4; D remains unclear. This TCR was recovered from an adult with an advanced solid tumor such as melanoma, head and neck, liver or kidney cancer. CDR3 DNA sequence: TGTGCCAGCAGCTGGGGTCAGCCCCAGCATTTT. It encodes CASSWGQPQHF.